This record covers a single T cell receptor beta chain. Its antigen is undetermined. Both TCR beta VDJ combination and CDR3 sequence profiling were carried out. Genomic DNA was the template for this profiling. Using its own MiXCR run on the reads, TCRdb lists one record per CDR3 protein. The sample contains about 190,000 distinct CDR3 sequences, 54% of which appear only once. The source of the sample is a study of CD8+CD57+ T cells in acquired aplastic anemia. Study in general: When averaged, DNA from sorted CD4+ and CD8+ cells came to about 3 ug. Reads per healthy sample averaged around 9.9 million (CD4+) and some 11 million (CD8+).

V lost 5 bases and J lost 4; bases outside the gene matches: 9. The germline CDR1 and CDR2 sequences are SGHRS and YFSETQ. The CDR3 has 15 amino acids. Whole-study results and caveats: Patients and controls were not found to differ significantly in CD8+ Simpson's diversity.

The source is a human donor in good health, serving as a control. The V call is TRBV5-1, the J call TRBJ1-5, with TRBD1 identical over 7 bases. Sequencing was carried out using sorted CD4+, CD8+, or CD8+CD57+ T cells (not recorded which) from PBMCs. CDR3 sequence: CASRPGQFDNQPQHF. CDR3 bases: TGCGCCAGCAGGCCGGGACAGTTTGATAATCAGCCCCAGCATTTT.